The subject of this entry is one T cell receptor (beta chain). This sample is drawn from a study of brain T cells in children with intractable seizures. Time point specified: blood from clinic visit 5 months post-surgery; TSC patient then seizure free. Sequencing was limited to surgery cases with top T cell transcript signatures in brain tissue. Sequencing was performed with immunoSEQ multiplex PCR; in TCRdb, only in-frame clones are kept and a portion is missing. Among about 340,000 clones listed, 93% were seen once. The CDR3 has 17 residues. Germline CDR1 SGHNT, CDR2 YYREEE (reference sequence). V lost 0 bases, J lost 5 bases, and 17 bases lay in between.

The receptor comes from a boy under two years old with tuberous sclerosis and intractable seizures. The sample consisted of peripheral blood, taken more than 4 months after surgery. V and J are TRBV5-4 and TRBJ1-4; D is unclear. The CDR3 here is CASSLVVRILGNEKLFF. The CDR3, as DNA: TGTGCCAGCAGCTTGGTGGTCCGGATATTAGGGAATGAAAAACTGTTTTTT.